This T cell receptor beta chain was found in a study of shared clonotypes between healthy human individuals. Broader study findings: A handful of donors showed sharing of 4.5% to 5% of naive CD4 clonotypes. Compared with clonotypes that all four donors shared, non-shared clonotypes had lower generation probabilities.

Trimming took 0 bases from V and 7 from J, leaving 8 bases between them. Per the germline V gene, CDR1 is SGDLS and CDR2 is YYNGEE. The CDR3 loop spans 13 amino acids. It was about 210 ng DNA, 25,000 to 35,000 T cell genomes, that sorted-subset replicate PCRs used. Libraries were prepared by immunoSEQ multiplex PCR; TCRdb keeps only in-frame clonotypes and omits some of them. The sample holds some 1.5 million clones, around 98% seen once. Details on this clone: Its specificity is not known.

This rearrangement joins TRBV9 to TRBJ2-1; no definite D call. The receptor's source is a man aged 25 to 40 in good health. Sequencing was performed on naive CD4+ T cells sorted from blood. Subset here: CD45RA+ positively selected. CDR3 nucleotide sequence: TGTGCCAGCAGCGTAGTTGTGGGTAATGAGCAGTTCTTC. The encoded protein is CASSVVVGNEQFF.